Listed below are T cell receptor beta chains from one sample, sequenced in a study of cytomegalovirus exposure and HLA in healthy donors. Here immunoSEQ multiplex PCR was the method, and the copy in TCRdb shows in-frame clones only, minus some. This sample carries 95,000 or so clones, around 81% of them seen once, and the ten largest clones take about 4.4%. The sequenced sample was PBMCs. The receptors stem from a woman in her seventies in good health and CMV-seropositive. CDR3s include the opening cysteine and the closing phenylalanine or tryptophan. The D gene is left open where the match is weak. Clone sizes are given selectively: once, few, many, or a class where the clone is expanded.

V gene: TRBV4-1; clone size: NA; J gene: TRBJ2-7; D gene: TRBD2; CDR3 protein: CASSQTSVAYEQYF; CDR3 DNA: TGCGCCAGCAGCCAAACTAGCGTAGCCTACGAGCAGTACTTC
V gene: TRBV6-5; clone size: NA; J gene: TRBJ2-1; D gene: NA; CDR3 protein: CASSYRGSSARFF; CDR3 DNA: TGTGCCAGCAGTTATAGGGGCTCTAGCGCGCGGTTCTTC
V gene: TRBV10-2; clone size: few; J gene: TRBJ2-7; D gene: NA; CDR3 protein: CASSDVALPPYEQYF; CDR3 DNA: TGCGCCAGCAGTGATGTCGCACTGCCACCCTACGAGCAGTACTTC
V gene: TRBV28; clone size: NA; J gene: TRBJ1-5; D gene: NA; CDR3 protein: CASSKLTQGNSNQPQHF; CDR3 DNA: TGTGCCAGCAGTAAACTAACACAGGGCAATAGCAATCAGCCCCAGCATTTT
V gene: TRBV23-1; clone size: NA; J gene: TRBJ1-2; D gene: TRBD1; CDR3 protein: CASSPGQFNGYTF; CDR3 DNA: TGCGCCAGCAGTCCGGGACAGTTTAATGGCTACACCTTC
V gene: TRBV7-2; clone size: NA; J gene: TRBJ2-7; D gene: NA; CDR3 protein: CASSLVSGYEQYF; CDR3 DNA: TGTGCCAGCAGCTTAGTATCAGGCTACGAGCAGTACTTC
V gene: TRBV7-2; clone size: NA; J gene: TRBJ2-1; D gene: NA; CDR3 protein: CASRIIGYNGRANEQFF; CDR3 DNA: TGTGCCAGCAGAATTATAGGGTATAACGGGAGAGCCAATGAGCAGTTCTTC
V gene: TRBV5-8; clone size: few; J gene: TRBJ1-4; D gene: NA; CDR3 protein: CASSLTYSSEKLFF; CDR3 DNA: TGTGCCAGCAGCTTAACCTATTCCTCAGAAAAACTGTTTTTT
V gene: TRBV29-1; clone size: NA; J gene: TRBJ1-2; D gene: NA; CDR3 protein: CSGGTRNYGYTF; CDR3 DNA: TGCAGCGGAGGGACAAGAAACTATGGCTACACCTTC
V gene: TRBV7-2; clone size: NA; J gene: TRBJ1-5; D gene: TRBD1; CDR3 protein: CASSIGQGSQPQHF; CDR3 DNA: TGTGCCAGCAGCATCGGACAGGGAAGTCAGCCCCAGCATTTT
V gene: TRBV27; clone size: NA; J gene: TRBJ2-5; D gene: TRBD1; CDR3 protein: CASSGQGVRETQYF; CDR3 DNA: TGTGCCAGCAGTGGACAGGGGGTTCGGGAGACCCAGTACTTC
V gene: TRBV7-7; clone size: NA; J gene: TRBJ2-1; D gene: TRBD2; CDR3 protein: CASSSSGIGNEQFF; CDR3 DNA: TGTGCTAGCAGCTCTAGCGGGATAGGCAATGAGCAGTTCTTC
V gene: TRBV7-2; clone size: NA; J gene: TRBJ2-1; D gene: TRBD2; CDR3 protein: CASSSYGRGNEQFF; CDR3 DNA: TGTGCCAGCAGCTCTTATGGGAGGGGCAATGAGCAGTTCTTC
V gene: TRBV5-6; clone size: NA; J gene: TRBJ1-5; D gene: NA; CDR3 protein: CASSLVTEDSNQPQHF; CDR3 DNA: TGTGCCAGCAGCTTGGTAACGGAGGACAGCAATCAGCCCCAGCATTTT
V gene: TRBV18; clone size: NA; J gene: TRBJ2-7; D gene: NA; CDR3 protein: CASSFSRANEQYF; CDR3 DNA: TGTGCCAGCTCATTTTCGCGGGCAAACGAGCAGTACTTC
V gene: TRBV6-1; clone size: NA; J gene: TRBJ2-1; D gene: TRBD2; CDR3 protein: CASRGTSGRIDEQFF; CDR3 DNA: TGTGCCAGCAGGGGGACTAGCGGGAGAATAGATGAGCAGTTCTTC
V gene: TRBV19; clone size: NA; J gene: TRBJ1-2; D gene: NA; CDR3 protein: CASSPRTAYGYTF; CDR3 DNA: TGTGCCAGTAGTCCTCGGACAGCCTATGGCTACACCTTC
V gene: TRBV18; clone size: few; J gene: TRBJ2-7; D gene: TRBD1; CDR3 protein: CASSPPRSGQGASEQYF; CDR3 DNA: TGTGCCAGCTCACCACCGAGGTCAGGACAGGGGGCATCCGAGCAGTACTTC
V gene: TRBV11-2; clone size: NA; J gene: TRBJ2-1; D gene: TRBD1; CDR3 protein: CASSHRSKTDRLLHEQFF; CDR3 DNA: TGTGCCAGCAGCCACAGATCAAAGACGGACAGGCTCCTCCATGAGCAGTTCTTC
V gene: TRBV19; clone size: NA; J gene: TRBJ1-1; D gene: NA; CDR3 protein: CASSIGGVTEAFF; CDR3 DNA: TGTGCCAGTAGTATAGGGGGCGTCACTGAAGCTTTCTTT
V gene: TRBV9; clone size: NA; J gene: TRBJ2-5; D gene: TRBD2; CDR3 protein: CASSPQPGLAGGETQYF; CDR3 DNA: TGTGCCAGCAGCCCACAACCCGGACTAGCGGGAGGGGAGACCCAGTACTTC
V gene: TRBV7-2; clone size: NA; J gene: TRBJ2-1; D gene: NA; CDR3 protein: CASSLGARTGEQFF; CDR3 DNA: TGTGCCAGCAGCTTGGGGGCTAGAACGGGTGAGCAGTTCTTC
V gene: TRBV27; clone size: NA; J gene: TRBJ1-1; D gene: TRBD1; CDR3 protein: CASREETGWDTEAFF; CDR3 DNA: TGTGCCAGCAGGGAGGAGACAGGGTGGGACACTGAAGCTTTCTTT
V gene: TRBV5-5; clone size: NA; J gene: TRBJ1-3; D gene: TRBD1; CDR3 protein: CASSRRTGDGSGNTIYF; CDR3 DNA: TGTGCCAGCAGCCGAAGGACAGGGGATGGGTCTGGAAACACCATATATTTT
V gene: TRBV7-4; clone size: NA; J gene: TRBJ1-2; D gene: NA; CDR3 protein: CASSFNRDETEGYTF; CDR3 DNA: TGTGCCAGCAGCTTTAACAGGGATGAAACGGAGGGCTACACCTTC
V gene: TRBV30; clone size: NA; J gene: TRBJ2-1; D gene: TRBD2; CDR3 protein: CAWRTSGSYEQFF; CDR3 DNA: TGTGCCTGGAGGACTAGCGGGAGCTATGAGCAGTTCTTC
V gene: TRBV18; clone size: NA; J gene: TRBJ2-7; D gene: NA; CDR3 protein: CASSLAGTGYEQYF; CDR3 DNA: TGTGCCAGCTCACTCGCCGGCACAGGCTACGAGCAGTACTTC
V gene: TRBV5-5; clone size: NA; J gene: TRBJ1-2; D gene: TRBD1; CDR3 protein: CASSFRDRFYGYTF; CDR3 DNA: TGTGCCAGCAGCTTCAGGGACAGATTCTATGGCTACACCTTC
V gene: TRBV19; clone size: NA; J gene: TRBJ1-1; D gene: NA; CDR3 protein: CASTLGPRNTEAFF; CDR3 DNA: TGTGCCAGTACACTGGGGCCCCGGAACACTGAAGCTTTCTTT
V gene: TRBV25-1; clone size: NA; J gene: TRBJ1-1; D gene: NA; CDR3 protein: CASSEFGVTEAFF; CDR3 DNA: TGTGCCAGCAGTGAATTCGGAGTGACTGAAGCTTTCTTT
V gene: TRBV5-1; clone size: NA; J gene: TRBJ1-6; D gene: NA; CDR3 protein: CASSSEGNSPLHF; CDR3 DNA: TGCGCCAGCAGCTCAGAGGGAAATTCACCCCTCCACTTT
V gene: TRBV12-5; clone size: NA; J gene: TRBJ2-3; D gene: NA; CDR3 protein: CASGFVADTQYF; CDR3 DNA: TGTGCTAGTGGTTTTGTAGCAGATACGCAGTATTTT
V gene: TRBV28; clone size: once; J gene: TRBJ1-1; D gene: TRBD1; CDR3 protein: CASSSRDRNEAFF; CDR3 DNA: TGTGCCAGCAGTTCCCGGGACAGAAATGAAGCTTTCTTT
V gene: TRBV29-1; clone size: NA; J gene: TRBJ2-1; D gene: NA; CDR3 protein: CSVIKGFSRSSSYNEQFF; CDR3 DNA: TGCAGCGTCATAAAGGGGTTCTCGCGCTCAAGCTCCTACAATGAGCAGTTCTTC
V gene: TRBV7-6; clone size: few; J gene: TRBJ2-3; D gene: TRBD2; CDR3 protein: CASSSSSGSSTDTQYF; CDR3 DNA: TGTGCCAGCAGTTCCTCTAGCGGTTCTAGCACAGATACGCAGTATTTT
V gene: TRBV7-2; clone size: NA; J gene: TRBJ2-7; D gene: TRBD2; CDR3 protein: CASSLGLAGGQEYF; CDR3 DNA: TGTGCCAGCAGCTTAGGACTAGCGGGAGGTCAAGAGTACTTC
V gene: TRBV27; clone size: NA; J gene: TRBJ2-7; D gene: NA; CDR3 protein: CASSLQTGGRFYEQYF; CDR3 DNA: TGTGCCAGCAGTTTACAAACCGGGGGGCGATTCTACGAGCAGTACTTC
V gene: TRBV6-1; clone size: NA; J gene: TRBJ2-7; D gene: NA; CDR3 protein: CASSEASGLPGGEQYF; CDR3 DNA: TGTGCCAGCAGTGAAGCTAGCGGACTGCCCGGGGGCGAGCAGTACTTC
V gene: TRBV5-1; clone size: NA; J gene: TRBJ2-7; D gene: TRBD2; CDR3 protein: CASSWGSSGRPYEQYF; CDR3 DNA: TGCGCCAGCAGCTGGGGTTCTAGCGGGAGACCCTACGAGCAGTACTTC
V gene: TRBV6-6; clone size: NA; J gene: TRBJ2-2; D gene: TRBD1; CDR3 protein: CASSLTGRNTGELFF; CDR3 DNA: TGTGCCAGCAGTTTGACAGGGAGGAACACCGGGGAGCTGTTTTTT
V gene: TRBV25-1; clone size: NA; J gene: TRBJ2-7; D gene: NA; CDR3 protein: CASSRQSSYEQYF; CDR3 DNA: TGTGCCAGCAGTAGACAGAGCTCCTACGAGCAGTACTTC
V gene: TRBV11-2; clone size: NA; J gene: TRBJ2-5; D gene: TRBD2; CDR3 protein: CASSLNPLGSGSQETQYF; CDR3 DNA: TGTGCCAGCAGCTTAAACCCATTAGGTAGCGGGAGTCAAGAGACCCAGTACTTC
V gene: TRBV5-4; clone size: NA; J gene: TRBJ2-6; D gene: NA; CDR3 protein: CASSFYDSFSSGANVLTF; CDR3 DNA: TGTGCCAGCAGCTTTTATGACAGCTTTAGCTCTGGGGCCAACGTCCTGACTTTC
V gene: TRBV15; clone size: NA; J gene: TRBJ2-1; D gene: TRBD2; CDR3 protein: CATHSGRAGNEQFF; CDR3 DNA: TGTGCCACACACAGCGGGAGGGCAGGGAATGAGCAGTTCTTC
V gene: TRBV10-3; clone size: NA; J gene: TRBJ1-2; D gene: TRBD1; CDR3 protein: CAISESTGTGDYGYTF; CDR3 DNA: TGTGCCATCAGTGAGTCGACAGGGACAGGGGACTATGGCTACACCTTC
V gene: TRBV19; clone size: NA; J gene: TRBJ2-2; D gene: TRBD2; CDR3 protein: CASRGLGGTGELFF; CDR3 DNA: TGTGCCAGTAGGGGACTAGGTGGCACCGGGGAGCTGTTTTTT
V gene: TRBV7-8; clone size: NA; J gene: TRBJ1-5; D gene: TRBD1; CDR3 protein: CASSISGTGKDQPQHF; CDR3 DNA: TGTGCCAGCAGTATTTCCGGGACAGGGAAGGATCAGCCCCAGCATTTT
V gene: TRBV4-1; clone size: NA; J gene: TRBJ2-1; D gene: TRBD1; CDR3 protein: CASSQKPSTGGYNEQFF; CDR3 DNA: TGCGCCAGCAGCCAAAAACCCTCGACAGGGGGGTACAATGAGCAGTTCTTC
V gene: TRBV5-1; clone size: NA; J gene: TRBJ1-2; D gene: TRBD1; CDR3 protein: CASSLEGANGYTF; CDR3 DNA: TGCGCCAGCAGCTTGGAGGGGGCAAACGGCTACACCTTC
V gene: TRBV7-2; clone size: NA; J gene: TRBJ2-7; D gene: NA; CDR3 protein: CASSLDPGGWNEQYF; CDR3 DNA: TGTGCCAGCAGCTTAGACCCAGGGGGGTGGAACGAGCAGTACTTC
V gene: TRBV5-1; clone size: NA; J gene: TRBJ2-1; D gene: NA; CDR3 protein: CASSYRGNEQFF; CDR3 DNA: TGCGCCAGCAGCTATAGGGGAAATGAGCAGTTCTTC